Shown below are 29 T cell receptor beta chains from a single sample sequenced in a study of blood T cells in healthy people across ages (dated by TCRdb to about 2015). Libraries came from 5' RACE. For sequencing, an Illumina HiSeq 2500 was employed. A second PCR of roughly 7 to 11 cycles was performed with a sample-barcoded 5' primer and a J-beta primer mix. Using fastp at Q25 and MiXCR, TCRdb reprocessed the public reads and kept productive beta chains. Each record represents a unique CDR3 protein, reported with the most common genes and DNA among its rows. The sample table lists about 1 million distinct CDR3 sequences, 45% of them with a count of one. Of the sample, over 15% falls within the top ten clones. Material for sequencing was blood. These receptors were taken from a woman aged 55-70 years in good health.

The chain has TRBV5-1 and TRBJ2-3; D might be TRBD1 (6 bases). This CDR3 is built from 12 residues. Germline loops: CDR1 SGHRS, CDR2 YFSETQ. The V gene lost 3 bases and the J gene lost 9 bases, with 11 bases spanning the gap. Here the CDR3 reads CASSSRDTTQYF. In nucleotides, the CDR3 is TGCGCCAGCAGCTCCCGGGACACCACGCAGTATTTT.

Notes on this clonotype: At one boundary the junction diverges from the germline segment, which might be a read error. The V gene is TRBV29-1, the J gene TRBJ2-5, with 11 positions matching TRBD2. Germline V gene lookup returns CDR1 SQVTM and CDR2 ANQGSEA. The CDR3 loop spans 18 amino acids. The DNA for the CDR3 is TGCGGCGTTCCCCCCTCTAGCCTAGCGGGAGGTCTCTACAATGAGCAGTACTTC. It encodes CGVPPSSLAGGLYNEQYF.

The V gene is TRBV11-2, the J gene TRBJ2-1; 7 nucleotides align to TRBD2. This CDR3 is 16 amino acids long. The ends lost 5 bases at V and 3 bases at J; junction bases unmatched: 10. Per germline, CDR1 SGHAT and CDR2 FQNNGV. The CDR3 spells CASSHEGRGSYNEQFF. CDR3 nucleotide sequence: TGTGCCAGCAGCCACGAGGGGCGGGGGAGCTACAATGAGCAGTTCTTC.

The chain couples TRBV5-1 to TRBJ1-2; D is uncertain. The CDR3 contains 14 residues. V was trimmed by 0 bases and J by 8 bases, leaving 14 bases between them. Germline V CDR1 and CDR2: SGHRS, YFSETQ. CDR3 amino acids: CASSLATEVNGYTF. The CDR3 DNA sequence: TGCGCCAGCAGCTTGGCCACGGAGGTAAACGGCTACACCTTC.

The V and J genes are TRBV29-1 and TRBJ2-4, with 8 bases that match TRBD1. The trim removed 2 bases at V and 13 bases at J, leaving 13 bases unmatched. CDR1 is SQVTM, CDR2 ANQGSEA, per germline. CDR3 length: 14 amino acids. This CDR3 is CSVERGQGAREQYF. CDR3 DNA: TGCAGCGTTGAACGGGGTCAGGGGGCTAGGGAGCAGTACTTC.

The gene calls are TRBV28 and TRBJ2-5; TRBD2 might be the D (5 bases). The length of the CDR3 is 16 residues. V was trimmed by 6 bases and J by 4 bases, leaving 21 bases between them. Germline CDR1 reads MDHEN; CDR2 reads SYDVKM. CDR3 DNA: TGTGCCAGCAGATACGGATTGGGCTCGGAGGCAGAGACCCAGTACTTC. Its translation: CASRYGLGSEAETQYF. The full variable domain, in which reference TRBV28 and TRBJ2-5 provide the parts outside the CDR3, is DVKVTQSSRYLVKRTGEKVFLECVQDMDHENMFWYRQDPGLGLRLIYFSYDVKMKEKGDIPEGYSVSREKKERFSLILESASTNQTSMYLCASRYGLGSEAETQYFGPGTRLLVL.

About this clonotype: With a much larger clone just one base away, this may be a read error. The CDR3 protein is CSATASEETRYF. As DNA, the CDR3 is TGCAGTGCAACAGCGAGCGAGGAGACCCGGTACTTC. V gene TRBV20-1 combines with J gene TRBJ2-5; D not certain. This CDR3 contains 12 residues. Germline V lookup: CDR1 DFQATT, CDR2 SNEGSKA (reference sequence).

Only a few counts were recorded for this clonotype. CDR3 loop: CASSLGTGQKETQYF. The CDR3 DNA follows: TGTGCCAGCAGCTTAGGAACGGGTCAGAAAGAGACCCAGTACTTC. The chain has TRBV11-1 and TRBJ2-5; D remains ambiguous. Germline values: CDR1 SGHAT, CDR2 FQDESV (reference sequence). The germline V and J ends were trimmed by 1 base and 3 bases, with 12 bases remaining between them. The CDR3 is 15 residues long.

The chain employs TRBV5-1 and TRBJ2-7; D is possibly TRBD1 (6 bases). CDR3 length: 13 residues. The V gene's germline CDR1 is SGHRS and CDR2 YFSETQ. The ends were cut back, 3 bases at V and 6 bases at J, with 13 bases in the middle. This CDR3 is CASSSGTTLEQYF. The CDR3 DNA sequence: TGCGCCAGCAGCTCCGGGACAACCCTCGAGCAGTACTTC.

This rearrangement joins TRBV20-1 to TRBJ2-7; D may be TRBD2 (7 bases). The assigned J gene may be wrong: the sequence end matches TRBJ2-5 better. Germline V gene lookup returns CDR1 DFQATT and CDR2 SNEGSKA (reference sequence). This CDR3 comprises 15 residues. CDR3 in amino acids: CSARLGGRGLETQYF. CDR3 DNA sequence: TGCAGTGCTAGGCTTGGTGGGAGGGGGTTAGAGACCCAGTACTTC.

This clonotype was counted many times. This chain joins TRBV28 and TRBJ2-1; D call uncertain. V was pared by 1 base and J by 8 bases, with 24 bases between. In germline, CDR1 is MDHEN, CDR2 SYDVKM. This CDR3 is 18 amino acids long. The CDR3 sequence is CASSLLSNPRASGDEQFF. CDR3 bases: TGTGCCAGCAGTTTATTGTCGAACCCTAGGGCAAGTGGGGATGAGCAGTTCTTC.

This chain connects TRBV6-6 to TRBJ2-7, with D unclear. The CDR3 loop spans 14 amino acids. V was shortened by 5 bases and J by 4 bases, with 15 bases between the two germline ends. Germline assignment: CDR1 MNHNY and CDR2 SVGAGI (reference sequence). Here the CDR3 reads CASSVSPLDYEQYF. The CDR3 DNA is TGTGCCAGCAGTGTCAGCCCCCTCGATTACGAGCAGTACTTC.

The CDR3 sequence: CASSVSQGVNSPLHF. The CDR3 DNA reads as TGTGCCAGCAGCGTTTCTCAGGGGGTGAATTCACCCCTCCACTTT. The chain carries TRBV9 and TRBJ1-6; 7 bases match TRBD1. Trimming removed 2 bases from V and 7 bases from J; junction bases left unmatched: 6. CDR1 is SGDLS and CDR2 is YYNGEE in the germline V gene. CDR3 length equals 15 residues. The variable domain in full, with the rest retrieved from reference TRBV9 and TRBJ1-6, is DSGVTQTPKHLITATGQRVTLRCSPRSGDLSVYWYQQSLDQGLQFLIQYYNGEERAKGNILERFSAQQFPDLHSELNLSSLELGDSALYFCASSVSQGVNSPLHFGNGTRLTVT.

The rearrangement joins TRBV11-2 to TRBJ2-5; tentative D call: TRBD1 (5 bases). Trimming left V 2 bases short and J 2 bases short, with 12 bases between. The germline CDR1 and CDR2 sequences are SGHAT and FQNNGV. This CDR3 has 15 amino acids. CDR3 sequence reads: CASSLFYRSQETQYF. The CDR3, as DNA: TGTGCCAGCAGCTTATTTTACAGGAGTCAAGAGACCCAGTACTTC.

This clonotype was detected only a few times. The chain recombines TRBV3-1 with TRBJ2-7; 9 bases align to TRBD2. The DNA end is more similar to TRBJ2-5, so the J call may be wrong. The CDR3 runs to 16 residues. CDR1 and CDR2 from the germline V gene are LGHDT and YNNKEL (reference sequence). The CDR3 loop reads CASSQVAGVVQETQYF. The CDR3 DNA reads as TGTGCCAGCAGCCAAGTAGCGGGAGTAGTTCAAGAGACCCAGTACTTC.

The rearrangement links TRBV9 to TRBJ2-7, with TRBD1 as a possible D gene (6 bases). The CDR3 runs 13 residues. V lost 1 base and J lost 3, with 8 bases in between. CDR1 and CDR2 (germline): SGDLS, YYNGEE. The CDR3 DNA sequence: TGTGCCAGCAGCGTAACGACAGGCTACGAGCAGTACTTC. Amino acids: CASSVTTGYEQYF.

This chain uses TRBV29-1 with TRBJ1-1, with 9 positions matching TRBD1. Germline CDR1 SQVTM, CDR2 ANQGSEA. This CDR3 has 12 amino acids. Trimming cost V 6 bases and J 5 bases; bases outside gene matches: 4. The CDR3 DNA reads TGCAGCGTGGGACAGGGCGGAACTGAAGCTTTCTTT. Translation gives CSVGQGGTEAFF.

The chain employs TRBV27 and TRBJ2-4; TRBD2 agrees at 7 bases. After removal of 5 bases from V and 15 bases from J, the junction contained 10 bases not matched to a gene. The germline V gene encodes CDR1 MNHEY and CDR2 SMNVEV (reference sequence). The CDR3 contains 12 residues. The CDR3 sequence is CASSAWGGVWYF. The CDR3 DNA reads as TGTGCCAGCAGTGCCTGGGGAGGGGTATGGTACTTC.

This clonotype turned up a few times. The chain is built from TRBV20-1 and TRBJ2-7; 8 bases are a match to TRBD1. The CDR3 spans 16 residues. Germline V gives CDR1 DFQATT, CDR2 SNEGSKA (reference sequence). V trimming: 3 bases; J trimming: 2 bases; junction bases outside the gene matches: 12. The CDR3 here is CSASSTFQGATYEQYF. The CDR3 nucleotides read TGCAGTGCTAGTTCTACCTTCCAGGGGGCTACCTACGAGCAGTACTTC.

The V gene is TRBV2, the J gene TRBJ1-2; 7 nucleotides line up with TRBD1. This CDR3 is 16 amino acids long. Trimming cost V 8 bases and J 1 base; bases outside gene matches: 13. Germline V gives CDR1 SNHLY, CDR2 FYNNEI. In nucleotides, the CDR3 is TGTGCCAGCCATCAAAGAGTGGACAGGCTTAACTATGGCTACACCTTC. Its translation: CASHQRVDRLNYGYTF.

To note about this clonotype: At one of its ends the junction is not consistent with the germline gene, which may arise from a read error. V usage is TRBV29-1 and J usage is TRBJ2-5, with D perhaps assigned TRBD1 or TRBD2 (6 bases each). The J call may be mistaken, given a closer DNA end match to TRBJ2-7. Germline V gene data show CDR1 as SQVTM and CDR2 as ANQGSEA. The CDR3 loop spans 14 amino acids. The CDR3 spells CSVVRDNLSCEQYF. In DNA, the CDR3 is TGCAGCGTTGTGCGGGACAATCTCTCCTGCGAGCAGTACTTC.

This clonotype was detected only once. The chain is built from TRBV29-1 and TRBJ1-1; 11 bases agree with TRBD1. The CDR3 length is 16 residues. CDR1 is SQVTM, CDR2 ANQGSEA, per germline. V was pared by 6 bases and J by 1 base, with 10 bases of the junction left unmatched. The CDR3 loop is CSVVRDRGFGNTEAFF. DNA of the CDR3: TGCAGCGTGGTCCGGGACAGGGGGTTCGGGAACACTGAAGCTTTCTTT.

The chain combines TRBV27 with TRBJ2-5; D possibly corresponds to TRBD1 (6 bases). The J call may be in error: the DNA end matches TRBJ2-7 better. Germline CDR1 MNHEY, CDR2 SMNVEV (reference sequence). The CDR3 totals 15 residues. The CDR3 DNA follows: TGTGCCAGCAGTACTATGACAGGTAAAGTCTACGAGCAGTACTTC. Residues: CASSTMTGKVYEQYF.

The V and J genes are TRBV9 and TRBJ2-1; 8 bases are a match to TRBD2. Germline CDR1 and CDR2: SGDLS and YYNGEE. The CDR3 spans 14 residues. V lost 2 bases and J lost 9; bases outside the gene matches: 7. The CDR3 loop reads CASSVSGGSGEQFF. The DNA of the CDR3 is TGTGCCAGCAGCGTCTCGGGAGGGTCGGGTGAGCAGTTCTTC.

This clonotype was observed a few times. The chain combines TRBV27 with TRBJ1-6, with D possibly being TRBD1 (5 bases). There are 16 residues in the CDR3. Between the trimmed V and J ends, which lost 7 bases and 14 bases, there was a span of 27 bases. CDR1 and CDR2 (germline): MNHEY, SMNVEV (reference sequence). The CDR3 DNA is TGTGCCAGCATGGGACCTCAGGCCCCTTCGGGCGTATCCCTCCACTTT. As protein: CASMGPQAPSGVSLHF.

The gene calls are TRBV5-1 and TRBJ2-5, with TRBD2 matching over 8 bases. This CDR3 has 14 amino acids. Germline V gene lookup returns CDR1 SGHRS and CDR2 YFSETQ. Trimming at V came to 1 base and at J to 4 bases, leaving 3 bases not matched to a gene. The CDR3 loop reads CASSLLGTRETQYF. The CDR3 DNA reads TGCGCCAGCAGCTTGCTTGGGACTAGAGAGACCCAGTACTTC.

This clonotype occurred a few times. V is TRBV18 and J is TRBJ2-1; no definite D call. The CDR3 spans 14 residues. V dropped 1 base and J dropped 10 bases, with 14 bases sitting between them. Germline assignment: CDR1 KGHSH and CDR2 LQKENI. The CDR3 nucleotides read TGTGCCAGCTCACCACTAGGCAGTCCCTACGAGCAGTTCTTC. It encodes CASSPLGSPYEQFF.

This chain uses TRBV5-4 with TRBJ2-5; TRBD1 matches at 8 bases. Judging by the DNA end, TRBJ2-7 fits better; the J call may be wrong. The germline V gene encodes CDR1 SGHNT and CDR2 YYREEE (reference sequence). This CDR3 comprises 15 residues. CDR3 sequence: CASSRGDRGVYEQYF. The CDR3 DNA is TGTGCCAGCAGCCGAGGAGACAGGGGTGTCTACGAGCAGTACTTC.

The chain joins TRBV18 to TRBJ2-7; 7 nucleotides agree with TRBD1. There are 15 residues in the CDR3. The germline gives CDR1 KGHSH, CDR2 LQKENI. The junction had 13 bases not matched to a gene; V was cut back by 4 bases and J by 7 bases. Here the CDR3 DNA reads TGTGCCAGCTCACTGACGGGACAGTCAACTAATGAGCAGTACTTC. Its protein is CASSLTGQSTNEQYF.